The clone carrying this T cell receptor beta chain came up many times. The antigen remains unidentified. The data originate from a study of T-cell reconstitution after alpha-beta-depleted transplantation in children. Study results and caveats: Some patients owed their high day-60 TCRbeta diversity to surviving recipient T cells and thymic progenitors. Roughly two months post-transplant, alpha-beta T cells reportedly originated from several hundred graft clones that had expanded.

Germline CDR1 and CDR2: DFQATT and SNEGSKA (reference sequence). V lost 5 bases to trimming and J lost 7 bases; unmatched junction nucleotides: 7. This CDR3 region has 12 residues. Preparation of the TCRbeta library was carried out with unique molecular identifiers. TCRdb called the PCR reads again in MiXCR, with one record for every CDR3 protein. The profile shows 450,000 to 550,000 distinct CDR3 sequences, roughly 10% of them singletons. This receptor was identified in a female patient aged 2-9 years who had a stem cell transplant for aplastic anemia, so the T cells may come from the graft donor. J is TRBJ2-7 and V is TRBV20-1; 8 nucleotides align to TRBD1. The sequencing here drew on PBMCs, mostly from graft donor cells, taken 180 days after TCRalphabeta/CD19-depleted stem cell transplant. This CDR3 reads CSAGGRQGEQYF. CDR3 DNA sequence: TGCAGTGCTGGAGGTCGACAGGGGGAGCAGTACTTC.